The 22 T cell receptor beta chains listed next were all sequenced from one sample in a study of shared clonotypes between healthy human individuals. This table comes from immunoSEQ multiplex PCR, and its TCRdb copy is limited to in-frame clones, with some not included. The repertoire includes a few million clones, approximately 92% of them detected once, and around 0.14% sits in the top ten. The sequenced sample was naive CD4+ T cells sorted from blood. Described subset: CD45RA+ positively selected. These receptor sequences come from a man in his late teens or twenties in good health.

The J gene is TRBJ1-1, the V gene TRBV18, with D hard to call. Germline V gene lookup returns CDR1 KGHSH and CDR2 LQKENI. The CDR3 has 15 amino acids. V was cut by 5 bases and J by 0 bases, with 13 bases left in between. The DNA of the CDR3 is TGTGCCAGCTCATCAAGGCCGATAATGAACACTGAAGCTTTCTTT. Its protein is CASSSRPIMNTEAFF.

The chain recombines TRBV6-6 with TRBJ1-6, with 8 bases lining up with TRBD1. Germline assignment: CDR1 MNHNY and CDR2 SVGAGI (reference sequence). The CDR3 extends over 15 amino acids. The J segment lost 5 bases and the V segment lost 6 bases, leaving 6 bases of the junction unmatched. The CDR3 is CASRETDRDNSPLHF. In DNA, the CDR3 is TGTGCCAGCAGGGAGACGGACAGGGATAATTCACCCCTCCACTTT.

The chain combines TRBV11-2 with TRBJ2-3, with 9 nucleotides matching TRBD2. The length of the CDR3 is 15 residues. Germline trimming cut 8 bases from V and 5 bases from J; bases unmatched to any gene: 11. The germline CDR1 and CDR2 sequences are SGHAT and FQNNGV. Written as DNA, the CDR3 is TGTGCCAGCCACAAGCGGGGGGCTCGGGGAGATACGCAGTATTTT. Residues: CASHKRGARGDTQYF.

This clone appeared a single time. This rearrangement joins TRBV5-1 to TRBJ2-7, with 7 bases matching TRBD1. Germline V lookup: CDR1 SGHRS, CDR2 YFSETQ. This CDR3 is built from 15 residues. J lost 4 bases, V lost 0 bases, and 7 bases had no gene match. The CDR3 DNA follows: TGCGCCAGCAGCTTGGTGACAGGGACGGGATACGAGCAGTACTTC. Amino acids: CASSLVTGTGYEQYF.

CDR3 amino acids: CATSRVWLEDGYTF. CDR3 sequence (DNA): TGTGCCACCAGCAGAGTATGGTTGGAGGATGGCTACACCTTC. The V and J genes are TRBV15 and TRBJ1-2; D is undetermined. CDR3 length equals 14 residues. Germline V gives CDR1 LNHNV, CDR2 YYDKDF (reference sequence). Trimming cost V 1 base and J 6 bases, with 12 bases left between them.

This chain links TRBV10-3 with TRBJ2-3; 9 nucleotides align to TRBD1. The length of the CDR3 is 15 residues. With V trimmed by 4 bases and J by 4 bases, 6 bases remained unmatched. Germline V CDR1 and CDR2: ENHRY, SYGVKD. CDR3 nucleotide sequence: TGTGCCATCAGTGGCCGGGACAGGGTACCAGATACGCAGTATTTT. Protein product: CAISGRDRVPDTQYF.

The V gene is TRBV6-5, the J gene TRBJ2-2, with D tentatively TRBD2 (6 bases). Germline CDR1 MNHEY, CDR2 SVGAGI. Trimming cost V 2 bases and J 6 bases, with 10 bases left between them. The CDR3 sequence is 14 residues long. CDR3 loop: CASSYIGGPGELFF. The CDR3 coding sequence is TGTGCCAGCAGTTACATCGGGGGACCCGGGGAGCTGTTTTTT.

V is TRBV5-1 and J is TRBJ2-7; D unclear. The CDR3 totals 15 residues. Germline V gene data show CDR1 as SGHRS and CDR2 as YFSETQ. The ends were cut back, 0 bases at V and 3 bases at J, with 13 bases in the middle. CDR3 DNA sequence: TGCGCCAGCAGCTTGGTGGGTGGAAACATCTACGAGCAGTACTTC. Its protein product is CASSLVGGNIYEQYF.

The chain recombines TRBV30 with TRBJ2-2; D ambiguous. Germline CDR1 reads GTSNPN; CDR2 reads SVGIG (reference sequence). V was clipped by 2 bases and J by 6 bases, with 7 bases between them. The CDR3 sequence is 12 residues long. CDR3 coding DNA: TGTGCCTGGAGTCCAGTGGCCGGGGAGCTGTTTTTT. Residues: CAWSPVAGELFF.

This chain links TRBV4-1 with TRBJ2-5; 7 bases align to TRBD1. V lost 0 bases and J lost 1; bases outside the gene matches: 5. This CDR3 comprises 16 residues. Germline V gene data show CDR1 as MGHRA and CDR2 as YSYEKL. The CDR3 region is CASSQDGTALQETQYF. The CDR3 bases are TGCGCCAGCAGCCAAGATGGGACAGCCCTCCAAGAGACCCAGTACTTC.

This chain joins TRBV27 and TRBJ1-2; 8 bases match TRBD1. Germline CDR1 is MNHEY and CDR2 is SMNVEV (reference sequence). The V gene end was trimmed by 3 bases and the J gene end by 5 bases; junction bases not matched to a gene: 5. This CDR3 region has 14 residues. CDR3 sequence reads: CASSLRQGQYGYTF. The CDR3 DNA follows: TGTGCCAGCAGTTTGAGACAGGGGCAATATGGCTACACCTTC.

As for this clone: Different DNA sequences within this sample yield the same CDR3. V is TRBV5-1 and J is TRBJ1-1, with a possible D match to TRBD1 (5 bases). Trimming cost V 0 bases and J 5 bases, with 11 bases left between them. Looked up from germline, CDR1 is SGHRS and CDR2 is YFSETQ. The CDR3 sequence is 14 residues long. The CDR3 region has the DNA TGCGCCAGCAGCTTGGAAGGTGGGGGAACTGAAGCTTTCTTT. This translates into CASSLEGGGTEAFF.

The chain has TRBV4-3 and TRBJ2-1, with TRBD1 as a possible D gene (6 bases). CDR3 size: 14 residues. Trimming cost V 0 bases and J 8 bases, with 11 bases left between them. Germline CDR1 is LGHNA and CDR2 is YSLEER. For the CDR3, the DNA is TGCGCCAGCAGCCAAGAAGGGACACCCCATGAGCAGTTCTTC. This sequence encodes CASSQEGTPHEQFF.

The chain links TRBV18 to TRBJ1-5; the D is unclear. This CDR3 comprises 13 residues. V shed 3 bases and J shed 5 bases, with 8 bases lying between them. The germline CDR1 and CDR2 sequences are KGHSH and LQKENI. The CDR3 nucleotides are TGTGCCAGCTCACCGACCATTGATCAGCCCCAGCATTTT. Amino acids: CASSPTIDQPQHF. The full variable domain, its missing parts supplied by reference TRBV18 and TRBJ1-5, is NAGVMQNPRHLVRRRGQEARLRCSPMKGHSHVYWYRQLPEEGLKFMVYLQKENIIDESGMPKERFSAEFPKEGPSILRIQQVVRGDSAAYFCASSPTIDQPQHFGDGTRLSIL.

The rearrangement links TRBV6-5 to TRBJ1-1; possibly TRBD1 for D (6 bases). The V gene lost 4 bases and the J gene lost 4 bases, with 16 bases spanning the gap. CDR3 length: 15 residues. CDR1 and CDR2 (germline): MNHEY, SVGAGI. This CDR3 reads CASSSRDTGSTEAFF. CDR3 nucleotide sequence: TGTGCCAGCAGTTCCCGGGACACCGGGAGCACTGAAGCTTTCTTT.

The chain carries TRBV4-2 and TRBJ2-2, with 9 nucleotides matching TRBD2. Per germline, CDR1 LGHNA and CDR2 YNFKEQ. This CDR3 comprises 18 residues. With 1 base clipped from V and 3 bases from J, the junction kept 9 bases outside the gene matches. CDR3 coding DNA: TGTGCCAGCAGCCAAGTGGGGACAGCGGGGGGATACACCGGGGAGCTGTTTTTT. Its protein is CASSQVGTAGGYTGELFF.

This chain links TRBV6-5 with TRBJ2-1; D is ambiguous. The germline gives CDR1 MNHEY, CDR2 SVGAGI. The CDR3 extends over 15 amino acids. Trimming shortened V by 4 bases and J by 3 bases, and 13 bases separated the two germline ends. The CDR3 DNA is TGTGCCAGCAGTTCCAGACCGTACTACTACAATGAGCAGTTCTTC. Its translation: CASSSRPYYYNEQFF.

The CDR3: CAIRGGATNEKLFF. CDR3 DNA: TGTGCCATCAGGGGGGGGGCAACTAATGAAAAACTGTTTTTT. This chain joins TRBV10-3 and TRBJ1-4; perhaps TRBD1 as D (5 bases). The V gene lost 6 bases and the J gene lost 0 bases, with 8 bases spanning the gap. The CDR3 totals 14 residues. Germline V gene sequence: CDR1 ENHRY, CDR2 SYGVKD.

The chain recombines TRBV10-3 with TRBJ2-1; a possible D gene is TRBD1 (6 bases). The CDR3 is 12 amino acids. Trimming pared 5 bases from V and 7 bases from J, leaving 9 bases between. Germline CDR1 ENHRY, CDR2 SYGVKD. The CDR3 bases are TGTGCCATCAGTCAAGGACAGAATGAGCAGTTCTTC. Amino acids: CAISQGQNEQFF.

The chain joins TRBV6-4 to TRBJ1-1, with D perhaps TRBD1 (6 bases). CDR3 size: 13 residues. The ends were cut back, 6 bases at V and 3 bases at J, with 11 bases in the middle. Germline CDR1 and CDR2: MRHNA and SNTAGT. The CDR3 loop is CASRRQEYTEAFF. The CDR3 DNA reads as TGTGCCAGCAGGAGACAGGAATACACTGAAGCTTTCTTT.

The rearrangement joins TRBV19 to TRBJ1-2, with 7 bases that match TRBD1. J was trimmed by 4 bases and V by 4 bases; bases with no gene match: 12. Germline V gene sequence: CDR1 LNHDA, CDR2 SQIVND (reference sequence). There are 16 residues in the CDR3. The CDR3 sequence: CASSTSWDSSGYGYTF. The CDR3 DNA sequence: TGTGCCAGTAGTACCTCCTGGGACAGCTCGGGCTATGGCTACACCTTC.

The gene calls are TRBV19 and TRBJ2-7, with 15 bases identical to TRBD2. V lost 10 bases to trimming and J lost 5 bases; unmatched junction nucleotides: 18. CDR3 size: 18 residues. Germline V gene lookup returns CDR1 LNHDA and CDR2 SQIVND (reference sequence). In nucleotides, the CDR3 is TGTGCCACCCACGAAGCCGGGACTAGCGGGAGGAGGGGGCACGAGCAGTACTTC. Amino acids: CATHEAGTSGRRGHEQYF.